A single sample is the source of the 21 T cell receptor beta chains below, sequenced in a study of patients and donors after allogeneic stem cell transplantation. TCRdb re-derived calls from the RT-PCR reads in MiXCR, one entry per CDR3 protein. The sample carries approximately 220,000 distinct CDR3 sequences, roughly two fifths recorded once. Sequencing input: blood, either unsorted or a sorted T cell fraction (not recorded which). The receptors originated from a human donor who was either an allogeneic HSCT recipient or a stem cell or donor lymphocyte infusion donor (not recorded which). It is not recorded whose cells these are; they may come from a transplant donor.

This clonotype was observed a handful of times. V gene TRBV7-9 combines with J gene TRBJ1-6; D is possibly TRBD1 (6 bases). The CDR3 spans 18 residues. Germline V gene lookup returns CDR1 SEHNR and CDR2 FQNEAQ (reference sequence). V was shortened by 4 bases and J by 7 bases, with 23 bases between the two germline ends. The CDR3 DNA is TGTGCCAGCAGCTCCCCCCGACGTGGGGGGCCAAACAATTCACCCCTCCACTTT. It codes for CASSSPRRGGPNNSPLHF.

This chain links TRBV10-3 with TRBJ1-2; D not certain. The germline CDR1 and CDR2 sequences are ENHRY and SYGVKD. This CDR3 region has 13 residues. V was cut by 0 bases and J by 8 bases, with 10 bases left in between. The CDR3 loop is CAISESGDIGYTF. CDR3 in DNA: TGTGCCATCAGTGAGTCGGGAGACATAGGCTACACCTTC.

This clonotype was observed a handful of times. The chain is built from TRBV12-3 or TRBV12-4 and TRBJ2-7; D unresolved. The CDR3 has 17 residues. The V gene lost 2 bases and the J gene lost 0 bases, with 17 bases spanning the gap. For the CDR3, the DNA is TGTGCCAGCAGTTTAAACCCACCAGGAGTTAGCTCCTACGAGCAGTACTTC. This translates into CASSLNPPGVSSYEQYF.

The chain uses TRBV5-1 and TRBJ2-2; D not resolved. V was trimmed by 0 bases and J by 6 bases, leaving 3 bases between them. Germline values: CDR1 SGHRS, CDR2 YFSETQ. This CDR3 has 12 amino acids. The CDR3 sequence is CASSLEPGELFF. DNA of the CDR3: TGCGCCAGCAGCTTGGAACCCGGGGAGCTGTTTTTT.

The chain couples TRBV12-3 or TRBV12-4 to TRBJ2-1, with D hard to call. The CDR3 loop spans 15 amino acids. Trimming cost V 6 bases and J 5 bases, with 17 bases left between them. This CDR3 is CASRADSPGHNEQFF. The CDR3 DNA reads as TGTGCCAGCAGGGCAGACTCCCCCGGGCACAATGAGCAGTTCTTC.

In this sample, this clonotype turned up a few times. The chain employs TRBV7-9 and TRBJ2-1, with unresolved D. Trimming stripped 3 bases from V and 9 bases from J, with 12 bases between. The CDR3 covers 13 residues. Per germline, CDR1 SEHNR and CDR2 FQNEAQ (reference sequence). Written as DNA, the CDR3 is TGTGCCAGCAGCTTCAGGAAAGTTCTTGAGCAGTTCTTC. As protein: CASSFRKVLEQFF.

The rearrangement links TRBV5-8 to TRBJ1-3; TRBD1 matches 10 bases. V lost 4 bases, J lost 2 bases, and 9 bases stayed unmatched. CDR1 is SGHTS and CDR2 is YDEGEE in the germline V gene. CDR3 length equals 17 residues. CDR3 loop: CASSVLTGTGAGNTIYF. CDR3 sequence (DNA): TGTGCCAGCAGCGTTCTAACCGGGACAGGGGCTGGAAACACCATATATTTT.

This clonotype was detected only a few times. V usage is TRBV20-1 and J usage is TRBJ2-3; 9 bases are shared with TRBD1. Germline V gene data show CDR1 as DFQATT and CDR2 as SNEGSKA (reference sequence). Germline trimming cut 2 bases from V and 2 bases from J; bases unmatched to any gene: 8. The CDR3 is 16 amino acids. The CDR3 sequence is CSARPTWDRATDTQYF. The CDR3 DNA sequence: TGCAGTGCTAGACCCACCTGGGACAGGGCCACAGATACGCAGTATTTT.

The chain joins TRBV5-1 to TRBJ2-1, with D possibly being TRBD1 (7 bases). The CDR3 runs 18 residues. In germline, CDR1 is SGHRS, CDR2 YFSETQ. Trimming cost V 0 bases and J 0 bases, with 16 bases left between them. The CDR3, as DNA: TGCGCCAGCAGCTTGGCCCGGAGGGGGACAGTCTCCTACAATGAGCAGTTCTTC. It specifies CASSLARRGTVSYNEQFF.

The genes are TRBV29-1 and TRBJ2-3, with D hard to call. V lost 2 bases to trimming and J lost 5 bases, with 8 bases between them. The CDR3 is 12 residues long. Germline loops: CDR1 SQVTM, CDR2 ANQGSEA. CDR3: CSVETVEDTQYF. The CDR3 coding sequence is TGCAGCGTTGAAACGGTAGAAGATACGCAGTATTTT.

The V call is TRBV7-2, the J call TRBJ2-2; D remains ambiguous. V was pared by 6 bases and J by 5 bases, with 13 bases between. Germline-derived CDR1 and CDR2 are SGHTA and FQGNSA. This CDR3 is 14 amino acids long. The CDR3 DNA reads TGTGCCAGCAGTTTAAGATTGGTAACCGGGGAGCTGTTTTTT. Translation: CASSLRLVTGELFF.

The chain links TRBV24-1 to TRBJ2-1; 9 positions agree with TRBD1. With V trimmed by 3 bases and J by 8 bases, 10 bases remained unmatched. The CDR3 loop spans 16 amino acids. CDR1 is KGHDR and CDR2 is SFDVKD in the germline V gene. CDR3: CATSDPRRTGVDEQFF. The CDR3 DNA reads as TGTGCCACCAGTGATCCACGACGGACAGGGGTGGATGAGCAGTTCTTC.

In this sample, this clonotype turned up many times. The chain carries TRBV11-1 and TRBJ1-1; D is unclear. V was cut by 0 bases and J by 2 bases, with 4 bases left in between. CDR1 is SGHAT and CDR2 is FQDESV in the germline V gene (reference sequence). The CDR3 is 13 residues long. This chain's CDR3 is CASSLAANTEAFF. The CDR3 DNA is TGTGCCAGCAGCTTAGCAGCAAACACTGAAGCTTTCTTT. The whole variable domain, filled in from reference TRBV11-1 and TRBJ1-1, reads EAEVAQSPRYKITEKSQAVAFWCDPISGHATLYWYRQILGQGPELLVQFQDESVVDDSQLPKDRFSAERLKGVDSTLKIQPAELGDSAMYLCASSLAANTEAFFGQGTRLTVV.

This rearrangement joins TRBV27 to TRBJ1-2; 7 bases align to TRBD1. CDR1 is MNHEY, CDR2 SMNVEV, per germline (reference sequence). The CDR3 has 13 residues. With 6 bases clipped from V and 8 bases from J, the junction kept 9 bases outside the gene matches. The DNA for the CDR3 is TGTGCCAGCAGCAAGACAGGGAAAGGCGGCTACACCTTC. Protein product: CASSKTGKGGYTF.

This clonotype has just a few counts. This sequence joins TRBV7-9 and TRBJ2-2; 8 bases are a match to TRBD1. After removal of 5 bases from V and 5 bases from J, the junction contained 7 bases not matched to a gene. Germline CDR1 reads SEHNR; CDR2 reads FQNEAQ (reference sequence). The CDR3 runs 15 residues. The CDR3 loop is CASSPGQAETGELFF. The CDR3 DNA reads TGTGCCAGCAGCCCGGGACAGGCAGAAACCGGGGAGCTGTTTTTT.

CDR3 sequence: CASSLGGSYQPQHF. CDR3 DNA sequence: TGTGCCAGCAGCTTAGGAGGCAGTTATCAGCCCCAGCATTTT. The rearrangement links TRBV7-2 to TRBJ1-5; D remains ambiguous. The CDR3 spans 14 residues. Germline V CDR1 and CDR2: SGHTA, FQGNSA. Trimming removed 1 base from V and 5 bases from J, with 9 bases in between.

This clonotype was seen more than once but under ten times. The chain is built from TRBV7-9 and TRBJ1-2; no reliable D call. V was cut by 5 bases and J by 7 bases, with 17 bases left in between. The CDR3 runs to 14 residues. Germline CDR1 is SEHNR and CDR2 is FQNEAQ (reference sequence). Here the CDR3 DNA reads TGTGCCAGCAGCCCACCCCGACCATTTTCTGGCTACACCTTC. It is translated as CASSPPRPFSGYTF.

The V gene is TRBV5-1, the J gene TRBJ1-1, with 7 bases lining up with TRBD1. The length of the CDR3 is 17 residues. Trimming took 4 bases from V and 0 from J; bases not matched to a gene: 12. Germline lookup yields CDR1 SGHRS and CDR2 YFSETQ. The CDR3 reads CASSLQGGDRLNTEAFF. The DNA for the CDR3 is TGCGCCAGCAGCCTCCAAGGGGGGGACAGACTGAACACTGAAGCTTTCTTT.

This clonotype was detected only a few times. The V gene is TRBV29-1, the J gene TRBJ1-4; D gene ambiguous. The CDR3 totals 13 residues. The germline V gene encodes CDR1 SQVTM and CDR2 ANQGSEA. The V and J ends lost 0 bases and 1 base respectively, with 3 bases between them. CDR3: CSVEDRTNEKLFF. The CDR3 nucleotides are TGCAGCGTTGAAGATAGAACTAATGAAAAACTGTTTTTT.

This clonotype showed up just a few times. The chain links TRBV29-1 to TRBJ1-1; D not certain. This CDR3 has 13 amino acids. The germline V gene has CDR1 SQVTM and CDR2 ANQGSEA. Between the trimmed V and J ends, which lost 7 bases and 2 bases, there was a span of 14 bases. The chain's CDR3 is CSAAPTRNTEAFF. The CDR3 DNA is TGCAGCGCAGCCCCTACACGAAACACTGAAGCTTTCTTT.

The chain links TRBV7-9 to TRBJ1-1; D is undetermined. The V gene's germline CDR1 is SEHNR and CDR2 FQNEAQ (reference sequence). Trimming took off 3 bases at V and 2 bases at J, with 13 bases between the two ends. This CDR3 region has 15 residues. The CDR3 DNA reads as TGTGCCAGCAGCTTCTCCAGCCATTTCAACACTGAAGCTTTCTTT. This translates into CASSFSSHFNTEAFF.